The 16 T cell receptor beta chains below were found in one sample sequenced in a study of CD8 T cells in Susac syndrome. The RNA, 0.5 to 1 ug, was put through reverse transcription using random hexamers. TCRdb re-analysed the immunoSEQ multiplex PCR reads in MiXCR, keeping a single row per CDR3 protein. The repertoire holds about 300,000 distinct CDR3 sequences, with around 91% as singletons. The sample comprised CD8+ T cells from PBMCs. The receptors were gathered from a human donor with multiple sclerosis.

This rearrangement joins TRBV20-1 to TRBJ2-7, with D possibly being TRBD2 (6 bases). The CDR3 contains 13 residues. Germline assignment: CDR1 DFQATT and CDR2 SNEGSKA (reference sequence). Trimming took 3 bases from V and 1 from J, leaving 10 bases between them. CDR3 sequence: CSASGSGSYEQYF. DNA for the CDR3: TGCAGTGCTAGCGGGAGTGGGTCCTACGAGCAGTACTTC.

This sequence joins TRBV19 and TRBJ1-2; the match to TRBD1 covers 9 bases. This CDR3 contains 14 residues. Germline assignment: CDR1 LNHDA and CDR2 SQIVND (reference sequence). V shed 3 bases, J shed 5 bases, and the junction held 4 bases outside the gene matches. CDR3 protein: CASSIPGTGYGYTF. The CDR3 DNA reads TGTGCCAGTAGTATCCCCGGGACAGGGTATGGCTACACCTTC.

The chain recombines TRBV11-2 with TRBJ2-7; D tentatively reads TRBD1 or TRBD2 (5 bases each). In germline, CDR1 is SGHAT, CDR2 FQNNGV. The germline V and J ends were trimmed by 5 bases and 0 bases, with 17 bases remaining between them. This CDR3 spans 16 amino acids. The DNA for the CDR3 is TGTGCCAGCAGCCCTGGGGGAGAGCGGAGCTCCTACGAGCAGTACTTC. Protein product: CASSPGGERSSYEQYF.

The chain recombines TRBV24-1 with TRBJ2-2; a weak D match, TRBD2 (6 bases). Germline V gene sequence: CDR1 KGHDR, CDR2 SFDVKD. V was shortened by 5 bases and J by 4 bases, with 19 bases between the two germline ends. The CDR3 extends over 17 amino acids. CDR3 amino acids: CATSAAPLLASTGELFF. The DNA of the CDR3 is TGTGCCACCAGTGCCGCCCCACTGCTAGCGAGCACCGGGGAGCTGTTTTTT.

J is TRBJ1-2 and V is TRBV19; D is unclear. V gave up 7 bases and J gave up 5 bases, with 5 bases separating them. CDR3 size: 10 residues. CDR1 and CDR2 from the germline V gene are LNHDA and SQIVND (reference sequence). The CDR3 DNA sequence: TGTGCCAGTAAGGGTTATGGCTACACCTTC. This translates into CASKGYGYTF.

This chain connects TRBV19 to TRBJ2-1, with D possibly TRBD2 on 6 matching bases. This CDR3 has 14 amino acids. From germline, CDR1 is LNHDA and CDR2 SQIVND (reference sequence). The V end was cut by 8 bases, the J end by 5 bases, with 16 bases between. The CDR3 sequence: CASSHLTRNNEQFF. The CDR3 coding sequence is TGTGCCAGTTCCCACTTGACTAGAAACAATGAGCAGTTCTTC.

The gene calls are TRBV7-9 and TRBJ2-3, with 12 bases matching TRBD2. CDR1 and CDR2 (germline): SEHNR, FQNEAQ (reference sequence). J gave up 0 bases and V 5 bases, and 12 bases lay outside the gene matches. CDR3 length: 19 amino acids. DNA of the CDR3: TGTGCCAGCAGCATCGGACTAGCGGGGATATTAACCAGCACAGATACGCAGTATTTT. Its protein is CASSIGLAGILTSTDTQYF.

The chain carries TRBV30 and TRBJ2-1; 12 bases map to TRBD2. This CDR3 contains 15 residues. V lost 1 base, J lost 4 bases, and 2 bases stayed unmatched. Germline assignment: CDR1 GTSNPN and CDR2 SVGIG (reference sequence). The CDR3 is CAWSDGLAGYNEQFF. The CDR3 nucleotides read TGTGCCTGGAGTGACGGACTAGCGGGATACAATGAGCAGTTCTTC.

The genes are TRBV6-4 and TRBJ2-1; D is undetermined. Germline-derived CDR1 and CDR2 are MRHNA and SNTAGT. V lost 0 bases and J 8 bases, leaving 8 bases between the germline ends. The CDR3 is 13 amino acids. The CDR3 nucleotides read TGTGCCAGCAGTGACTCGATGGGCGATGAGCAGTTCTTC. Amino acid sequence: CASSDSMGDEQFF.

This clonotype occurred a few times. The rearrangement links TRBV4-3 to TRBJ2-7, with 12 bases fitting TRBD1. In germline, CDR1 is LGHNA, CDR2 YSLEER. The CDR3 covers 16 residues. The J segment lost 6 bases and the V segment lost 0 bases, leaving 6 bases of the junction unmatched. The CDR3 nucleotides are TGCGCCAGCAGCCAAGATCGTGGGACAGGGGGCTTCGAGCAGTACTTC. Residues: CASSQDRGTGGFEQYF.

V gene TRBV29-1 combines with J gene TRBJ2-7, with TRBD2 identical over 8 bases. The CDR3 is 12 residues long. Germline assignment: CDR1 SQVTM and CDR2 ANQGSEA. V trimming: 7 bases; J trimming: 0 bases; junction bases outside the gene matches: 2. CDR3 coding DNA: TGCAGCGCGGGGGGGGACTCCTACGAGCAGTACTTC. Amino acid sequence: CSAGGDSYEQYF.

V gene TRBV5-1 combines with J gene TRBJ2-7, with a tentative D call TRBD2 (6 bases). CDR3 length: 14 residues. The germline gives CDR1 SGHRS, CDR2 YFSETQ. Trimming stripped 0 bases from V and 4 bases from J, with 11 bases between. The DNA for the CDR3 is TGCGCCAGCAGCTTGGTGTCGGGAGCATACGAGCAGTACTTC. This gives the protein CASSLVSGAYEQYF.

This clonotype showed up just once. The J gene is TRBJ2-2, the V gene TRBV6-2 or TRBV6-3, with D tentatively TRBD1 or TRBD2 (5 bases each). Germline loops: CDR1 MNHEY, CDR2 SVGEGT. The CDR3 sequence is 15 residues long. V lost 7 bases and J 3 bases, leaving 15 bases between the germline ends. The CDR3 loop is CASKIPGRDTGELFF. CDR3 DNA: TGTGCCAGCAAGATTCCGGGGCGAGACACCGGGGAGCTGTTTTTT.

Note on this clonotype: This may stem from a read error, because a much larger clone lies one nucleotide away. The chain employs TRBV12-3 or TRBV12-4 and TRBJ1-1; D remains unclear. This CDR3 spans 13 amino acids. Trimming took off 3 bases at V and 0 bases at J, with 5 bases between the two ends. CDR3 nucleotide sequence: TGTGCCAGCAGTTTTGGTATGAACACTGAAGCTTTCTTT. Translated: CASSFGMNTEAFF.

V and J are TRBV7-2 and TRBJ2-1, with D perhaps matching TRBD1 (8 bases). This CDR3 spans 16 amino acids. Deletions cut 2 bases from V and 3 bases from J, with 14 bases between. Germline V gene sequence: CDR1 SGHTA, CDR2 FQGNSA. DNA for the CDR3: TGTGCCAGCAGCTTACAAAGCGGGACAGGCTACAATGAGCAGTTCTTC. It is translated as CASSLQSGTGYNEQFF.

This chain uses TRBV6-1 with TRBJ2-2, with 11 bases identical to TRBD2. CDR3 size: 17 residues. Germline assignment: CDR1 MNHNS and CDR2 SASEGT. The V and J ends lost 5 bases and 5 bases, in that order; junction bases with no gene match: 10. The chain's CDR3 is CASSTPHRLAGTGELFF. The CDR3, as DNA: TGTGCCAGCAGTACACCACATCGACTAGCGGGAACCGGGGAGCTGTTTTTT.